Listed below are T cell receptor beta chains from one sample, sequenced in a study of post-analysis software for immune sequencing data. MiXCR, applied by TCRdb to the PCR reads, yields one record per CDR3 protein. In the table there are over 300,000 distinct CDR3 sequences, roughly 36% of which are singletons. The sample comprised blood. All receptors derive from a girl between 10 and 17 years old with multiple sclerosis. CDR3s include the opening cysteine and the closing phenylalanine or tryptophan. The D gene is left open where the match is weak. Clone size, where shown, is once, few, many, or a class for clones that have expanded.

D: .
size: .
J: TRBJ1-6
V: TRBV6-4
DNA: TGTGCCAGCAGTGACTCAGGGCGGGGACCCAATTCACCCCTCCACTTT
CDR3: CASSDSGRGPNSPLHF

D: .
size: .
J: TRBJ2-5
V: TRBV3-1
DNA: TGTGCCAGCAGCCAAGGGTTCGGAGCAGAGACCCAGTACTTC
CDR3: CASSQGFGAETQYF

D: TRBD1
size: .
J: TRBJ2-5
V: TRBV7-2
DNA: TGTGTCAGCAGCGCCCGGACAGGGCAAGAGACCCAGTACTTC
CDR3: CVSSARTGQETQYF

D: TRBD1
size: .
J: TRBJ1-5
V: TRBV7-2
DNA: TGTGCCAGCAGCTTTACAGGGGGTAATAATCAGCCCCAGCATTTT
CDR3: CASSFTGGNNQPQHF

D: .
size: .
J: TRBJ1-4
V: TRBV9
DNA: TGTGCCAGCAGCGTAGATGGAACGGCAGGGGTGGCTGAAAAACTGTTTTTT
CDR3: CASSVDGTAGVAEKLFF

D: .
size: few
J: TRBJ2-6
V: TRBV6-1
DNA: TGTGCCAGCAGTGCCTTCCCGGACTCTGGGGCCAACGTCCTGACTTTC
CDR3: CASSAFPDSGANVLTF

D: .
size: .
J: TRBJ2-2
V: TRBV15
DNA: TGTGCCACCAGCAGCGATAATGGGGCGAACACCGGGGAGCTGTTTTTT
CDR3: CATSSDNGANTGELFF

D: .
size: .
J: TRBJ1-1
V: TRBV29-1
DNA: TGCAGCGCGAAATACAGGGAGAACACTGAAGCTTTCTTT
CDR3: CSAKYRENTEAFF

D: .
size: .
J: TRBJ1-5
V: TRBV4-2
DNA: TGTGCCAGCAGCCAAGAGAGGGATAGCAATCAGCCCCAGCATTTT
CDR3: CASSQERDSNQPQHF

D: .
size: few
J: TRBJ1-5
V: TRBV4-3
DNA: TGCGCCAGCAGCCAAGATTCGGGACCCTATAGCAATCAGCCCCAGCATTTT
CDR3: CASSQDSGPYSNQPQHF

D: TRBD2
size: few
J: TRBJ2-1
V: TRBV25-1
DNA: TGTGCCAGCAGTGAATCCGAAGCGGGGCCCCGGTTCAATGAGCAGTTCTTC
CDR3: CASSESEAGPRFNEQFF

D: .
size: .
J: TRBJ1-3
V: TRBV29-1
DNA: TGCAGCGCACACACAGAGGGAGCCTCTGGAAACACCATATATTTT
CDR3: CSAHTEGASGNTIYF

D: .
size: .
J: TRBJ2-7
V: TRBV9
DNA: TGTGCCAGCAGCGTAAACAGTGGCTACGAGCAGTACTTC
CDR3: CASSVNSGYEQYF

D: TRBD1
size: few
J: TRBJ2-1
V: TRBV7-8
DNA: TGTGCCAGCAGCTTAGAAGGACAGGGCCACAATGAGCAGTTCTTC
CDR3: CASSLEGQGHNEQFF

D: TRBD2
size: .
J: TRBJ2-7
V: TRBV20-1
DNA: TGCAGTGCTAGCACTAGCGGGGCCTCCTACGAGCAGTACTTC
CDR3: CSASTSGASYEQYF

D: .
size: .
J: TRBJ2-6
V: TRBV9
DNA: TGTGCCAGCAGCGACCCGACAGCAGGGGCCAACGTCCTGACTTTC
CDR3: CASSDPTAGANVLTF

D: .
size: once
J: TRBJ2-3
V: TRBV15
DNA: TGTGCCACCAGCAGAGATTTGGGAGGAAGGGAAAGCACAGATACGCAGTATTTT
CDR3: CATSRDLGGRESTDTQYF

D: TRBD1
size: once
J: TRBJ2-7
V: TRBV7-3
DNA: TGTGCCGGCAGCTCCAGACAGGGGTCGGGCCACGAGCAGTACTTC
CDR3: CAGSSRQGSGHEQYF

D: .
size: .
J: TRBJ1-4
V: TRBV4-1
DNA: TGCGCCAGCAGCCAAGAGCCGGTAAAACTGTTTTTT
CDR3: CASSQEPVKLFF

D: .
size: .
J: TRBJ2-3
V: TRBV19
DNA: TGTGCCAGTACGGTACAGGCGACAGATACGCAGTATTTT
CDR3: CASTVQATDTQYF

D: TRBD1
size: .
J: TRBJ2-1
V: TRBV9
DNA: TGTGCCAGCAGCGTAGGGGACAGGACGAACAATGAGCAGTTCTTC
CDR3: CASSVGDRTNNEQFF

D: TRBD1
size: few
J: TRBJ2-7
V: TRBV28
DNA: TGTGCCAGCAGACCTAATCAGGGGGCCCACGAGCAGTACTTC
CDR3: CASRPNQGAHEQYF

D: .
size: .
J: TRBJ2-7
V: TRBV5-1
DNA: TGCGCCAGCAGCTTCCATGGACTTCCTGCTACCTACGAGCAGTACTTC
CDR3: CASSFHGLPATYEQYF

D: .
size: .
J: TRBJ2-7
V: TRBV5-1
DNA: TGCGCCAGCAGCTTGGGATCTATTTCTACCGGGGCCTACGAGCAGTACTTC
CDR3: CASSLGSISTGAYEQYF

D: .
size: few
J: TRBJ2-3
V: TRBV20-1
DNA: TGCAGTGCGGGCCTAAACGCGCAGTATTTT
CDR3: CSAGLNAQYF

D: .
size: .
J: TRBJ2-1
V: TRBV25-1
DNA: TGTGCCAGCAGTGAATTGGGGCAAGTCAATGAGCAGTTCTTC
CDR3: CASSELGQVNEQFF

D: .
size: .
J: TRBJ1-2
V: TRBV4-3
DNA: TGCGCCAGCAGCCAGCAAATGAGGGGGTCTTTTTATGGCTACACCTTC
CDR3: CASSQQMRGSFYGYTF

D: TRBD2
size: .
J: TRBJ2-7
V: TRBV12-3/TRBV12-4
DNA: TGTGCCAGCAGTTTAGCGCGGACTAGCGGGGGCAATTATCCCTACGAGCAGTACTTC
CDR3: CASSLARTSGGNYPYEQYF

D: TRBD1
size: .
J: TRBJ1-6
V: TRBV5-4
DNA: TGTGCCAGCAGCCCCGGACAGGGTGCGTCACCCCTCCACTTT
CDR3: CASSPGQGASPLHF

D: TRBD2
size: few
J: TRBJ2-1
V: TRBV20-1
DNA: TGCAGTGCTAGAAGACTAGCGGGGATATACAATGAGCAGTTCTTC
CDR3: CSARRLAGIYNEQFF

D: .
size: .
J: TRBJ2-3
V: TRBV27
DNA: TGTGCCAGCAGTCCCAACGGCCTGAGCACAGATACGCAGTATTTT
CDR3: CASSPNGLSTDTQYF

D: .
size: .
J: TRBJ1-2
V: TRBV5-1
DNA: TGCGCCAGCACCGCGGGCACCAGTCCTGGCTACACCTTC
CDR3: CASTAGTSPGYTF

D: TRBD1
size: few
J: TRBJ2-1
V: TRBV4-1
DNA: TGCGCCAGCAGCCAAGGAGGGTACAGGGGGCAAAATGAGCAGTTCTTC
CDR3: CASSQGGYRGQNEQFF

D: .
size: .
J: TRBJ2-1
V: TRBV2
DNA: TGTGCCAGCACGTTAGTTGCGGGCAATGAGCAGTTCTTC
CDR3: CASTLVAGNEQFF

D: .
size: many
J: TRBJ2-6
V: TRBV14
DNA: TGTGCCAGCAGCTTCGGACAGCGTTTCTCTGGGGCCAACGTCCTGACTTTC
CDR3: CASSFGQRFSGANVLTF

D: .
size: .
J: TRBJ1-2
V: TRBV11-2
DNA: TGTGCCAGCAGCCCCCACGTCCCGTTGGGAACCTTC
CDR3: CASSPHVPLGTF

D: TRBD2
size: few
J: TRBJ2-3
V: TRBV14
DNA: TGTGCCAGCCGGACTAGCGGGGGGACGAGAGATACGCAGTATTTT
CDR3: CASRTSGGTRDTQYF

D: .
size: many
J: TRBJ2-7
V: TRBV29-1
DNA: TGCAGCGCTGCCAGGGAGGCGAACGAGCAGTACTTC
CDR3: CSAAREANEQYF

D: TRBD1
size: few
J: TRBJ2-1
V: TRBV9
DNA: TGTGCCAGCAGCGTTTTCCACAGGGGGAATGAGCAGTTCTTC
CDR3: CASSVFHRGNEQFF

D: .
size: .
J: TRBJ2-1
V: TRBV20-1
DNA: TGCAGTGCTAGAGATGATGGCAGTAGCTCCTACAATGAGCAGTTCTTC
CDR3: CSARDDGSSSYNEQFF

D: TRBD2
size: few
J: TRBJ2-3
V: TRBV9
DNA: TGTGCCAGCAGCGTAGAAGGTAGCGGGGGAGCAGATACGCAGTATTTT
CDR3: CASSVEGSGGADTQYF

D: TRBD1
size: few
J: TRBJ1-6
V: TRBV12-3/TRBV12-4
DNA: TGTGCCAGCAGTCCGGGACAGGGGTATAATTCACCCCTCCACTTT
CDR3: CASSPGQGYNSPLHF

D: .
size: many
J: TRBJ2-3
V: TRBV7-2
DNA: TGTGCCAGCAGTCTTCTAGATACGCAGTATTTT
CDR3: CASSLLDTQYF

D: TRBD1
size: .
J: TRBJ1-1
V: TRBV5-8
DNA: TGTGCCAGCAGCTTGTGGAAGGGGGCGAACACTGAAGCTTTCTTT
CDR3: CASSLWKGANTEAFF

D: .
size: .
J: TRBJ2-7
V: TRBV20-1
DNA: TGCAGTGCTAGCCGCACCGAGAGCTCCTACGAGCAGTACTTC
CDR3: CSASRTESSYEQYF

D: .
size: many
J: TRBJ2-5
V: TRBV7-6
DNA: TGTGCCAGCAGCTTAGGGGCAGAGACCCAGTACTTC
CDR3: CASSLGAETQYF

D: TRBD2
size: .
J: TRBJ2-1
V: TRBV2
DNA: TGTGCCAGCAGTAGGCTAGCGGGGCAGGGCTCCTACAATGAGCAGTTCTTC
CDR3: CASSRLAGQGSYNEQFF

D: .
size: .
J: TRBJ2-5
V: TRBV6-7
DNA: TGTGCCAGCAGCCCTGGGCAGCCTACCGACCAAGAGACCCAGTACTTC
CDR3: CASSPGQPTDQETQYF